The clone carrying this T cell receptor beta chain came up many times. PCR replicates performed on unsorted PBMC used roughly 320 ng DNA, some 30,000 T cell genomes. The data were produced by immunoSEQ multiplex PCR, yet TCRdb's version contains in-frame clones alone and is incomplete. The profile covers around 500,000 clones, with approximately 78% appearing a single time and approximately 12% taken by the ten largest. With 3 bases removed from V and 4 bases from J, the gap between germline ends came to 12 bases. The V gene's germline CDR1 is LGHNA and CDR2 YNFKEQ. The CDR3 runs 14 residues. The data stem from a study of shared clonotypes between healthy human individuals.

This TCR was recovered from a woman aged 40 to 50 in good health. Some clones in this sample may be carry-over from other donors' samples. Sequencing input: PBMCs. The rearrangement uses TRBV4-2 and TRBJ1-1, with a possible D match to TRBD1 (6 bases). CDR3 loop: CASSQRQDVTEAFF. Written as DNA, the CDR3 is TGTGCCAGCAGCCAGAGACAGGACGTCACTGAAGCTTTCTTT.